These 15 T cell receptor beta chains were sequenced from one sample in a study of tumor-infiltrating lymphocytes in primary liver carcinoma. With a constant-region primer, TCR beta cDNA was made from about 0.55 ug of total RNA. Three nested multiplex PCR rounds, a slightly modified ARM-PCR method, built the TCR beta libraries. TRBV1-TRBV30 forward primers paired with a C-beta reverse primer drove the first two PCR rounds, approximately 11 cycles each. TCRdb passed the multiplex PCR reads through MiXCR, listing each CDR3 protein once. The sample lists about 41,000 distinct CDR3 sequences, roughly 73% occurring once. The study co-extracted DNA and RNA from around 20-30 mg of unsorted bulk tissue. Material for sequencing was liver tumor tissue from sampling region 2. Subset defined: tumor region T2, inferior pole. These receptors all stem from a man aged 40-49 years with primary liver carcinoma and hepatitis B virus infection.

A note on this clonotype: Given the absence of the conserved phenylalanine or tryptophan at the CDR3 end, a read error is likely. This chain uses TRBV7-9 with TRBJ2-7; tentatively, D is TRBD2 (5 bases). The CDR3 length is 12 residues. Trimming took 5 bases from V and 7 from J, leaving 12 bases between them. Looked up from germline, CDR1 is SEHNR and CDR2 is FQNEAQ (reference sequence). The CDR3 DNA follows: TGTGCCAGCAGCCTCGGGATAGCGGAGCAGTACTTA. This codes for CASSLGIAEQYL.

A word on this clonotype: The conserved final phenylalanine or tryptophan is absent from the CDR3, which likely points to a read error. The chain is built from TRBV6-5 and TRBJ1-1; possibly TRBD1 for D (5 bases). The CDR3 spans 11 residues. The V and J ends lost 10 bases and 5 bases respectively, with 11 bases between them. Germline lookup yields CDR1 MNHEY and CDR2 SVGAGI. The CDR3 is CANTSGTEAFI. CDR3 DNA: TGTGCCAACACATCAGGGACTGAAGCTTTCATT.

A word on this clonotype: One end of the junction is discordant with germline, which a read error may explain. In DNA form, the CDR3 reads TGTGCCAGCAGAGGGTACCAAGGGACCCAGTACTTC. The encoded protein is CASRGYQGTQYF. The rearrangement joins TRBV6-5 to TRBJ2-5; no reliable D call. The germline V gene has CDR1 MNHEY and CDR2 SVGAGI. The CDR3 has 12 residues.

To note about this clonotype: Germline and junction disagree at one end, which may indicate a read error. V gene TRBV5-1 combines with J gene TRBJ2-3, with 12 bases aligning to TRBD2. This CDR3 spans 14 amino acids. CDR1 SGHRS and CDR2 YFSETQ come from the germline V gene. CDR3 coding DNA: TGCGCCTGCAGACGACTAGCGGGAGTAGATACGCAGTATTTT. Encoded protein: CACRRLAGVDTQYF.

This clonotype was recorded at least ten times. Given a much more abundant clone one base away, this may be a read error. The chain is built from TRBV7-9 and TRBJ2-5; D remains ambiguous. The CDR3 spans 12 residues. The germline gives CDR1 SEHNR, CDR2 FQNEAQ (reference sequence). As DNA, the CDR3 is TGTGCCAGCAGCTTAGAAGGAGAGATCCAGTACTTC. Amino acid sequence: CASSLEGEIQYF.

This clonotype was found once. Relative to the germline gene, one junction end is altered; a read error may explain this. The chain links TRBV4-3 to TRBJ2-3; TRBD2 matches at 9 bases. Germline V gene lookup returns CDR1 LGHNA and CDR2 YSLEER. The CDR3 length is 20 residues. Written as DNA, the CDR3 is TGCACCAGCAGCCAGGATCTTCCCTCCGGGACTAGCAGGAGAGCAGATACGCAGTATTTT. This encodes CTSSQDLPSGTSRRADTQYF.

A few counts support this clonotype. Here the CDR3 omits its conserved ending phenylalanine or tryptophan, so a read error is the likely source. The rearrangement uses TRBV6-6 and TRBJ1-6; 8 bases are shared with TRBD1. This CDR3 comprises 14 residues. With V trimmed by 11 bases and J by 9 bases, 12 bases remained unmatched. Germline CDR1 is MNHNY and CDR2 is SVGAGI (reference sequence). In DNA form, the CDR3 reads TGTGCCCGCACCCACACAGGGGGAAGTTCACCCCTCCACATT. As protein: CARTHTGGSSPLHI.

The gene calls are TRBV29-1 and TRBJ2-1, with D unclear. The CDR3 is 10 residues long. The germline V gene has CDR1 SQVTM and CDR2 ANQGSEA. Trimming took 7 bases from V and 6 from J, leaving 7 bases between them. In nucleotides, the CDR3 is TGCAGCGCACTACGCAATGAGCAGTTCTTC. This encodes CSALRNEQFF.

The table lists this clonotype with a few counts. The chain couples TRBV6-6 to TRBJ1-1, with 7 bases that match TRBD1. The J segment lost 5 bases and the V segment lost 6 bases, leaving 9 bases of the junction unmatched. In germline, CDR1 is MNHNY, CDR2 SVGAGI (reference sequence). The CDR3 contains 14 residues. CDR3 bases: TGTGCCAGCAGCGGGACAGAGGCAAGGACTGAAGCTTTCTTT. As protein: CASSGTEARTEAFF.

In this sample, this clonotype is medium-sized (0.01 to 0.1%). CDR3 nucleotide sequence: TGTGCCAGCAGCCAAGCGACTAGCGGGCTCAGCTCCTACAATGAGCAGTTCTTC. Translation gives CASSQATSGLSSYNEQFF. The chain couples TRBV4-2 to TRBJ2-1, with 10 bases that match TRBD2. The CDR3 has 18 amino acids. V lost 1 base to trimming and J lost 0 bases; unmatched junction nucleotides: 6. CDR1 and CDR2 (germline): LGHNA, YNFKEQ.

Regarding this clonotype: This CDR3 fails to terminate in the conserved phenylalanine or tryptophan, so it likely reflects a read error. The CDR3 here is CASSCGRGEETQYS. The CDR3 DNA follows: TGTGCCAGCAGCTGCGGACGGGGGGAAGAGACCCAGTACTCC. This sequence joins TRBV12-3 or TRBV12-4 and TRBJ2-5, with 7 nucleotides matching TRBD2. This CDR3 comprises 14 residues. V was pared by 6 bases and J by 3 bases, with 7 bases of the junction left unmatched.

J is TRBJ2-7 and V is TRBV7-8; weak D call: TRBD2 (6 bases). The CDR3 consists of 15 residues. Germline V gene lookup returns CDR1 SGHVS and CDR2 FQNEAQ. The DNA of the CDR3 is TGTGTTAGCAGCTTAGCGCGGGGCCGGGCCTACGAGCAGTACTTC. It encodes CVSSLARGRAYEQYF.

The chain has TRBV7-8 and TRBJ2-2; D tentatively fits TRBD1 or TRBD2 (6 bases each). This CDR3 comprises 12 residues. CDR1 and CDR2 from the germline V gene are SGHVS and FQNEAQ. CDR3 sequence reads: CASGLDSWELFF. In DNA, the CDR3 is TGTGCTAGCGGCTTGGACAGCTGGGAGCTGTTTTTT.

On this clonotype: An end of the junction does not agree with germline; a read error may underlie this. CDR3 sequence reads: CTSSSGRQRSNQPQHF. The CDR3 DNA sequence: TGTACCAGCAGTTCCGGGCGACAGAGGAGCAATCAGCCCCAGCATTTT. The chain uses TRBV28 and TRBJ1-5; D is possibly TRBD1 (5 bases). CDR3 length: 16 residues. Germline V CDR1 and CDR2: MDHEN, SYDVKM.

The gene calls are TRBV5-6 and TRBJ2-2; D gene unclear. Trimming shortened V by 2 bases and J by 0 bases, and 23 bases separated the two germline ends. The CDR3 sequence is 20 residues long. CDR1 is SGHDT and CDR2 is YYEEEE in the germline V gene. The CDR3 here is CASSLVIGGRSHTNTGELFF. CDR3 nucleotide sequence: TGTGCCAGCAGCTTAGTAATCGGTGGCAGGAGCCATACGAACACCGGGGAGCTGTTTTTT.